Sequencing of this T cell receptor (beta chain) was carried out in a study of vaccination effects on CD4 cells after COVID-19. A note on this clone: What it recognizes is unknown.

Between the trimmed V and J ends, which lost 5 bases and 4 bases, there was a span of 9 bases. There are 12 residues in the CDR3. Per the germline V gene, CDR1 is WSHSY and CDR2 is SAAADI. Here immunoSEQ multiplex PCR was the method, and the copy in TCRdb shows in-frame clones only, minus some. Among approximately 74,000 clones, roughly four fifths were seen once, and the ten largest hold roughly 2.1%. Having been cultured for 9 to 11 days, the cells underwent CD4+ T cell isolation. Every participant took two doses of the BNT162b2 or mRNA-1273 vaccine. Neither prior SARS-CoV-2 infection nor positive nucleocapsid antibodies were present in the vaccine recipients.

Sample: CD4+ T cells from PBMCs cultured without peptide, taken after COVID-19 vaccination. J is TRBJ2-7 and V is TRBV10-2; perhaps TRBD2 as D (5 bases). This clonotype originated in a human donor who received a COVID-19 vaccine. As DNA, the CDR3 is TGCGCCAGCAGTAGTGAGGGTTACGAGCAGTACGTC. Protein product: CASSSEGYEQYV.